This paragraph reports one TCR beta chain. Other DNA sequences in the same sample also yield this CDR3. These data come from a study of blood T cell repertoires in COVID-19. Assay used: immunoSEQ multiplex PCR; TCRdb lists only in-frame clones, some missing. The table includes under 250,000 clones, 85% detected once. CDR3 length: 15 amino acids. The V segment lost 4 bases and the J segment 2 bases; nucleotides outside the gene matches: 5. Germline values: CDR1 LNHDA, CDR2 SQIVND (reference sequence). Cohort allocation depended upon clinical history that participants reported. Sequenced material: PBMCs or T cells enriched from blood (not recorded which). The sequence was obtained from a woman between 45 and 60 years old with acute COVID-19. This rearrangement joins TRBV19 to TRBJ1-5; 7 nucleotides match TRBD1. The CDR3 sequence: CASSKGGQGNQPQHF. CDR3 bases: TGTGCCAGTAGTAAGGGCGGACAGGGCAATCAGCCCCAGCATTTT.